The 9 T cell receptor beta chains below were found in one sample sequenced in a study of blood T cell repertoires in COVID-19. Profiling relied on immunoSEQ multiplex PCR, and the TCRdb table lists in-frame clones only, not all of them. This sample has more than 90,000 clones, with 75% to 90% found just once. Material for sequencing was peripheral blood. These receptors originate from a man aged 65 to 85 with acute or convalescent COVID-19.

The chain joins TRBV6-6 to TRBJ2-7, with D perhaps TRBD1 (6 bases). V dropped 0 bases and J dropped 1 base, with 10 bases sitting between them. The CDR3 contains 15 residues. Per germline, CDR1 MNHNY and CDR2 SVGAGI (reference sequence). CDR3 region: CASSYSAGASYEQYF. The CDR3 nucleotides are TGTGCCAGCAGTTACTCGGCAGGGGCGTCCTACGAGCAGTACTTC.

The V call is TRBV7-8, the J call TRBJ1-1; D is undetermined. CDR3 length equals 13 residues. Between the trimmed V and J ends, which lost 5 bases and 4 bases, there was a span of 11 bases. CDR1 and CDR2 from the germline V gene are SGHVS and FQNEAQ. CDR3 sequence: CASSPLSLTEAFF. In nucleotides, the CDR3 is TGTGCCAGCAGCCCCCTTTCTCTCACTGAAGCTTTCTTT.

This chain connects TRBV2 to TRBJ2-7, with D possibly being TRBD1 (6 bases). Per germline, CDR1 SNHLY and CDR2 FYNNEI. This CDR3 has 15 residues. V lost 7 bases, J lost 0 bases, and 16 bases lay in between. CDR3 sequence: CASTQAGVGSYEQYF. The DNA of the CDR3 is TGTGCCAGCACCCAGGCAGGGGTAGGCTCCTACGAGCAGTACTTC.

This rearrangement joins TRBV11-3 to TRBJ2-7; TRBD1 matches at 8 bases. CDR1 SGHNT and CDR2 YENEEA come from the germline V gene. With V trimmed by 4 bases and J by 2 bases, 4 bases remained unmatched. The CDR3 loop spans 14 amino acids. The CDR3 region has the DNA TGTGCCAGCAGCTCTGGACAGGGTGCCTACGAGCAGTACTTC. Translating gives CASSSGQGAYEQYF.

The V gene is TRBV9, the J gene TRBJ2-1, with D possibly TRBD2 on 6 matching bases. Looked up from germline, CDR1 is SGDLS and CDR2 is YYNGEE. The V and J ends lost 0 bases and 2 bases respectively, with 6 bases between them. The CDR3 length is 14 residues. DNA for the CDR3: TGTGCCAGCAGCGTAGGGACTACCTACAATGAGCAGTTCTTC. It specifies CASSVGTTYNEQFF. Together with reference TRBV9 and TRBJ2-1, the CDR3 gives the full variable domain: DSGVTQTPKHLITATGQRVTLRCSPRSGDLSVYWYQQSLDQGLQFLIQYYNGEERAKGNILERFSAQQFPDLHSELNLSSLELGDSALYFCASSVGTTYNEQFFGPGTRLTVL.

The chain recombines TRBV12-3 or TRBV12-4 with TRBJ2-4; D uncertain. The V end was cut by 3 bases, the J end by 7 bases, with 10 bases between. CDR3 size: 13 residues. The CDR3 here is CASSLASRNIQYF. The DNA for the CDR3 is TGTGCCAGCAGTTTGGCATCCCGCAACATTCAGTACTTC.

A note on this clone: At one boundary the junction diverges from the germline segment, which might be a read error. The chain carries TRBV19 and TRBJ2-2, with 14 positions matching TRBD2. This CDR3 is 18 amino acids long. Germline V gives CDR1 LNHDA, CDR2 SQIVND (reference sequence). The CDR3 sequence is CASSLETGTSGSTGELFF. In DNA, the CDR3 is TGTGCCAGTAGTCTAGAGACCGGGACTAGCGGGAGTACCGGGGAGCTGTTTTTT.

J is TRBJ1-4 and V is TRBV5-1; TRBD1 is a possible D gene (6 bases). Trimming left V 2 bases short and J 2 bases short, with 10 bases between. CDR1 is SGHRS, CDR2 YFSETQ, per germline. The CDR3 has 15 residues. The CDR3 sequence: CASSLDRLTNEKLFF. The CDR3 DNA is TGCGCCAGCAGCTTAGACAGGCTTACTAATGAAAAACTGTTTTTT.

This clone was observed a few times. The rearrangement joins TRBV5-6 to TRBJ2-5, with TRBD2 matching 12 bases. The V gene's germline CDR1 is SGHDT and CDR2 YYEEEE. V trimming: 5 bases; J trimming: 1 base; junction bases outside the gene matches: 3. This CDR3 comprises 15 residues. The CDR3 spells CASRGLAGSQETQYF. CDR3 DNA: TGTGCCAGCAGAGGACTAGCGGGGTCCCAAGAGACCCAGTACTTC.